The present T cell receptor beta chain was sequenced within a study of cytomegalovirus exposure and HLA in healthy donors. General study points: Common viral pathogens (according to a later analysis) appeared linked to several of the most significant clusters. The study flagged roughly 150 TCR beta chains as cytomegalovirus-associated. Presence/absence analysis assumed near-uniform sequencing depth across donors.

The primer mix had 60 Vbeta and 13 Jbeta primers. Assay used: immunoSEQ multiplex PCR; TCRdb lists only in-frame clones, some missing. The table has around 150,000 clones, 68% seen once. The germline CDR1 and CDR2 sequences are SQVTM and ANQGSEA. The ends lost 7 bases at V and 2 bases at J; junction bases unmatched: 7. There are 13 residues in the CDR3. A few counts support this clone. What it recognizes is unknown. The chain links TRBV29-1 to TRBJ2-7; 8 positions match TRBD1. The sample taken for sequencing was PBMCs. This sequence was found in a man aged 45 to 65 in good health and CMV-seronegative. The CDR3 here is CSATRDRTYEQYF. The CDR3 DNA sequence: TGCAGCGCTACTCGGGACAGGACCTACGAGCAGTACTTC.